Below are 18 T cell receptor beta chains sequenced from a single sample in a study of cytomegalovirus exposure and HLA in healthy donors. It was with 60 Vbeta and 13 Jbeta primers that the PCR ran. Only in-frame clones appear in the TCRdb table, and some are missing; sequencing was by immunoSEQ multiplex PCR. This sample has approximately 110,000 clones; 77% occur once, and the top ten carry around 3.9%. Material: PBMCs. The receptors derive from a human donor in good health.

The chain recombines TRBV11-2 with TRBJ1-1; D perhaps matches TRBD1 (5 bases). Germline V lookup: CDR1 SGHAT, CDR2 FQNNGV. The CDR3 loop spans 13 amino acids. V was trimmed by 0 bases and J by 11 bases, leaving 13 bases between them. CDR3 DNA sequence: TGTGCCAGCAGCTTAGAAGGGGTAGGGGTCGCTTTCTTT. It specifies CASSLEGVGVAFF.

Only one count was recorded for this clone. The chain is built from TRBV5-1 and TRBJ2-7; no reliable D call. Germline V lookup: CDR1 SGHRS, CDR2 YFSETQ. V shed 5 bases and J shed 3 bases, with 9 bases lying between them. The CDR3 spans 12 residues. The CDR3 DNA is TGCGCCAGCAGGATAGAGAGCTACGAGCAGTACTTC. Protein sequence: CASRIESYEQYF.

The CDR3 region has the DNA TGTGCCAGCAGTTATGGGTCAGGGGGCGCCAGGGAAAAACTGTTTTTT. Translating gives CASSYGSGGAREKLFF. The V and J genes are TRBV6-6 and TRBJ1-4, with TRBD1 matching 8 bases. The CDR3 covers 16 residues. Trimming cost V 3 bases and J 8 bases; bases outside gene matches: 11. Germline CDR1 reads MNHNY; CDR2 reads SVGAGI (reference sequence).

The CDR3 nucleotides read TGTGCCAGCAGCTTACAAGCGGGACAGGGAGTCTACGAGCAGTACTTC. Its translation is CASSLQAGQGVYEQYF. The chain couples TRBV7-3 to TRBJ2-7; 9 positions agree with TRBD1. Germline CDR1 is SGHTA and CDR2 is FQGTGA. Unmatched junction bases numbered 8, after V lost 2 bases and J lost 3 bases. The CDR3 sequence is 16 residues long.

This clone was seen only a few times. V is TRBV10-1 and J is TRBJ2-1; TRBD2 matches 12 bases. CDR3 length equals 17 residues. Germline V gene lookup returns CDR1 WNHNN and CDR2 SYGVQD (reference sequence). V was clipped by 4 bases and J by 10 bases; unmatched bases: 14. CDR3 sequence reads: CASSGTRLAGDQGEQFF. CDR3 DNA sequence: TGCGCCAGCAGTGGGACGCGACTAGCGGGAGATCAAGGCGAGCAGTTCTTC.

This clone was detected only once. In nucleotides, the CDR3 is TGTGCCAGCAGTACCACCGGAGACAGCGAGCAGTACTTC. It encodes CASSTTGDSEQYF. The V and J genes are TRBV28 and TRBJ2-7; D might be TRBD1 (5 bases). V was trimmed by 5 bases and J by 6 bases, leaving 14 bases between them. Germline CDR1 and CDR2: MDHEN and SYDVKM. The CDR3 is made up of 13 amino acids.

This chain uses TRBV11-2 with TRBJ2-7, with D possibly TRBD1 on 6 matching bases. V was clipped by 2 bases and J by 6 bases, with 8 bases between them. The CDR3 spans 12 residues. Germline CDR1 and CDR2: SGHAT and FQNNGV. In nucleotides, the CDR3 is TGTGCCAGCAGCTTAAAGGGGGTCGAGCAGTACTTC. It yields the protein CASSLKGVEQYF.

This clone was seen just once. V usage is TRBV5-8 and J usage is TRBJ2-1; maybe TRBD2 (6 bases). Germline CDR1 is SGHTS and CDR2 is YDEGEE. The CDR3 is 13 amino acids. Trimming removed 7 bases from V and 4 bases from J, with 12 bases in between. CDR3 protein: CASPVGLYNEQFF. Here the CDR3 DNA reads TGTGCCAGCCCCGTGGGACTGTACAATGAGCAGTTCTTC.

Written as DNA, the CDR3 is TGTGCCAGCGGCCGGGATCTCGAGGGTGCCACTGAAGCTTTCTTT. Its translation: CASGRDLEGATEAFF. V and J are TRBV7-9 and TRBJ1-1; the D is unclear. This CDR3 comprises 15 residues. Trimming stripped 8 bases from V and 4 bases from J, with 20 bases between. Germline V gives CDR1 SEHNR, CDR2 FQNEAQ (reference sequence). The complete variable domain, with remaining parts taken from reference TRBV7-9 and TRBJ1-1, reads DTGVSQNPRHKITKRGQNVTFRCDPISEHNRLYWYRQTLGQGPEFLTYFQNEAQLEKSRLLSDRFSAERPKGSFSTLEIQRTEQGDSAMYLCASGRDLEGATEAFFGQGTRLTVV.

The J gene is TRBJ2-7, the V gene TRBV28; maybe TRBD2 (5 bases). Germline V gene sequence: CDR1 MDHEN, CDR2 SYDVKM. This CDR3 has 14 residues. Trimming pared 1 base from V and 7 bases from J, leaving 14 bases between. Written as DNA, the CDR3 is TGTGCCAGCAGTTTATTTAAACACTCGGGGGAGCAGTACTTC. This gives the protein CASSLFKHSGEQYF.

The V and J genes are TRBV29-1 and TRBJ2-5; 9 nucleotides agree with TRBD2. The CDR3 has 16 amino acids. V dropped 3 bases and J dropped 6; count of bases not matched to a gene: 14. CDR1 and CDR2 from the germline V gene are SQVTM and ANQGSEA. CDR3 DNA sequence: TGCAGCGTTGATGGATTAGCGGGAGAATTGATAAAGACCCAGTACTTC. This translates into CSVDGLAGELIKTQYF.

This clone was recorded a few times. This rearrangement joins TRBV11-2 to TRBJ2-7; 7 bases fit TRBD2. Trimming removed 3 bases from V and 5 bases from J; junction bases left unmatched: 16. Germline loops: CDR1 SGHAT, CDR2 FQNNGV. The CDR3 is made up of 17 amino acids. For the CDR3, the DNA is TGTGCCAGCAGCTTCAGCGGCGGGAGCCATCTGCACCACGAGCAGTACTTC. Translation gives CASSFSGGSHLHHEQYF.

V is TRBV7-9 and J is TRBJ2-5; the D gene is possibly TRBD2 (5 bases). This CDR3 comprises 15 residues. Deletions cut 3 bases from V and 2 bases from J, with 13 bases between. CDR1 SEHNR and CDR2 FQNEAQ come from the germline V gene (reference sequence). CDR3 bases: TGTGCCAGCAGCTTTTGGACTGGGAATCAAGAGACCCAGTACTTC. Translation: CASSFWTGNQETQYF.

This clone was counted a few times. The rearrangement uses TRBV6-5 and TRBJ2-2, with 7 nucleotides matching TRBD1. This CDR3 is 15 amino acids long. V lost 4 bases and J lost 9; bases outside the gene matches: 11. Germline V CDR1 and CDR2: MNHEY, SVGAGI. CDR3 region: CASSSTGTEKRELFF. The CDR3 coding sequence is TGTGCCAGCAGTTCCACCGGGACAGAAAAAAGGGAGCTGTTTTTT.

This clone was detected only a few times. The CDR3 DNA is TGCGCCAGCAGCGGGGGCGGAACCGGGGCCAACGTCCTGACTTTC. As protein: CASSGGGTGANVLTF. The J gene is TRBJ2-6, the V gene TRBV5-1; D may be TRBD1 (6 bases). With 4 bases removed from V and 4 bases from J, the gap between germline ends came to 12 bases. The CDR3 runs 15 residues. The germline V gene has CDR1 SGHRS and CDR2 YFSETQ.

This clone showed up just a few times. The chain links TRBV28 to TRBJ1-4, with D tentatively TRBD1 (5 bases). Trimming cost V 7 bases and J 6 bases, with 18 bases left between them. Germline V gene data show CDR1 as MDHEN and CDR2 as SYDVKM. This CDR3 contains 15 residues. The CDR3 is CASTQGGARDEKLFF. The DNA of the CDR3 is TGTGCCAGCACCCAAGGCGGGGCTCGTGATGAAAAACTGTTTTTT.

The chain links TRBV14 to TRBJ1-2, with D unresolved. Germline lookup yields CDR1 SGHDN and CDR2 FVKESK. V lost 0 bases, J lost 6 bases, and 11 bases lay in between. The CDR3 consists of 14 residues. CDR3 DNA: TGTGCCAGCAGCCAAGAACGAGGGATCGATGGCTACACCTTC. Translation gives CASSQERGIDGYTF.

The V and J genes are TRBV7-9 and TRBJ2-5; the match to TRBD2 covers 10 bases. The germline gives CDR1 SEHNR, CDR2 FQNEAQ (reference sequence). The J segment lost 2 bases and the V segment lost 4 bases, leaving 10 bases of the junction unmatched. CDR3 length: 17 amino acids. The CDR3 is CASSSGLANLVQETQYF. The CDR3 DNA is TGTGCCAGCAGCTCGGGACTAGCGAATTTGGTTCAAGAGACCCAGTACTTC.